One and the same sample provided the 20 T cell receptor beta chains below, sequenced in a study of blood T cell repertoires in COVID-19. TCRdb keeps only in-frame clones here, not all; method: immunoSEQ multiplex PCR. The table has a few hundred thousand clones, roughly 88% seen once; the top ten hold approximately 1.8%. The sequenced material came from PBMCs or T cells enriched from blood (not recorded which). All receptors come from a woman between 40 and 50 years old who had recovered from COVID-19.

This clone was picked up one time. J is TRBJ1-3 and V is TRBV18; TRBD1 aligns across 9 bases. CDR1 is KGHSH and CDR2 is LQKENI in the germline V gene. The junction had 6 bases not matched to a gene; V was cut back by 2 bases and J by 4 bases. The CDR3 covers 16 residues. DNA of the CDR3: TGTGCCAGCTCACCAATTCCGGGACAGGGAGGAAACACCATATATTTT. The encoded protein is CASSPIPGQGGNTIYF.

V usage is TRBV3-1 (or the pseudogene TRBV3-2) and J usage is TRBJ2-6, with 7 positions matching TRBD1. Trimming removed 4 bases from V and 0 bases from J; junction bases left unmatched: 3. CDR1 and CDR2 (germline): LGHDT, YNNKEL (reference sequence). CDR3 length equals 16 residues. The CDR3 coding sequence is TGTGCCAGCAGCCGACAGGGCCTCTCTGGGGCCAACGTCCTGACTTTC. Its translation is CASSRQGLSGANVLTF.

This clone was detected many times. V and J are TRBV9 and TRBJ2-1, with a tentative D call TRBD1 (6 bases). Trimming cost V 1 base and J 9 bases, with 8 bases left between them. Germline values: CDR1 SGDLS, CDR2 YYNGEE. The CDR3 loop spans 12 amino acids. The CDR3 nucleotides are TGTGCCAGCAGCGTAACCAGGGGTGAGCAGTTCTTC. This codes for CASSVTRGEQFF.

The rearrangement uses TRBV23-1 and TRBJ1-6, with D uncertain. TRBV23-1 is classed as an ORF, of uncertain function. This CDR3 is 12 amino acids long. Trimming left V 7 bases short and J 18 bases short, with 19 bases between. The CDR3 protein is CASNSRRLPDHF. In DNA form, the CDR3 reads TGCGCCAGCAATTCCCGGAGGCTCCCGGACCACTTT.

This chain joins TRBV13 and TRBJ2-5; 15 nucleotides line up with TRBD2. V gave up 5 bases and J gave up 1 base; unmatched junction bases: 5. In germline, CDR1 is PRHDT, CDR2 FYEKMQ (reference sequence). The CDR3 is 17 amino acids. The CDR3 is CASSGRTSGRAQETQYF. The CDR3 nucleotides read TGTGCCAGCAGCGGGCGGACTAGCGGGAGGGCCCAAGAGACCCAGTACTTC.

This sequence joins TRBV6-2 or TRBV6-3 and TRBJ1-2; D call uncertain. This CDR3 region has 15 residues. V gave up 2 bases and J gave up 1 base, with 11 bases separating them. The germline V gene has CDR1 MNHEY and CDR2 SVGEGT. The CDR3 loop is CASSYLPGLNYGYTF. CDR3 bases: TGTGCCAGCAGTTACCTTCCTGGGCTTAACTATGGCTACACCTTC.

The rearrangement links TRBV25-1 to TRBJ2-5; 7 bases match TRBD1. The germline gives CDR1 MGHDK, CDR2 SYGVNS. J gave up 2 bases and V 2 bases, and 5 bases lay outside the gene matches. This CDR3 contains 15 residues. Written as DNA, the CDR3 is TGTGCCAGCAGTGAAGCAGGGGGAGCACAAGAGACCCAGTACTTC. Translating gives CASSEAGGAQETQYF.

This rearrangement joins TRBV18 to TRBJ2-7, with D maybe TRBD2 (5 bases). The germline V gene encodes CDR1 KGHSH and CDR2 LQKENI. V was clipped by 4 bases and J by 2 bases, with 6 bases between them. The CDR3 loop spans 12 amino acids. CDR3 amino acids: CASSHGAYEQYF. CDR3 bases: TGTGCCAGCTCACACGGGGCCTACGAGCAGTACTTC.

This CDR3 reads CASSQGSSGANVLTF. CDR3 in DNA: TGTGCCAGCTCACAGGGGTCCTCTGGGGCCAACGTCCTGACTTTC. The rearrangement uses TRBV18 and TRBJ2-6, with D perhaps matching TRBD1 (5 bases). The CDR3 loop spans 15 amino acids. V was pared by 4 bases and J by 0 bases, with 7 bases between. CDR1 and CDR2 from the germline V gene are KGHSH and LQKENI.

This clone was found once. The V call is TRBV2, the J call TRBJ1-2; D ambiguous. The CDR3 spans 14 residues. Germline V gene sequence: CDR1 SNHLY, CDR2 FYNNEI. V dropped 1 base and J dropped 7 bases, with 13 bases sitting between them. CDR3 region: CASSEVRRKGGYTF. DNA of the CDR3: TGTGCCAGCAGTGAAGTGCGGAGAAAAGGTGGCTACACCTTC.

The rearrangement links TRBV7-2 to TRBJ2-3, with TRBD2 matching 12 bases. Per germline, CDR1 SGHTA and CDR2 FQGNSA. With V trimmed by 4 bases and J by 4 bases, 9 bases remained unmatched. This CDR3 has 17 residues. The CDR3 DNA reads as TGTGCCAGCAGCTCGAGACTAGCGGGAGTTTTCGCAGATACGCAGTATTTT. This codes for CASSSRLAGVFADTQYF.

This clone is a singleton in its sample. CDR3 DNA sequence: TGTGCCAGCAGCTTGGACAGGGAGTCGAACACCGGGGAGCTGTTTTTT. Translated: CASSLDRESNTGELFF. The rearrangement links TRBV5-8 to TRBJ2-2, with D tentatively TRBD1 (6 bases). V lost 0 bases to trimming and J lost 0 bases, with 9 bases between them. The CDR3 extends over 16 amino acids. Germline V gene lookup returns CDR1 SGHTS and CDR2 YDEGEE.

This chain joins TRBV3-1 (or the pseudogene TRBV3-2) and TRBJ1-6, with D perhaps matching TRBD1 (5 bases). V was shortened by 5 bases and J by 1 base, with 12 bases between the two germline ends. CDR1 and CDR2 (germline): LGHDT, YNNKEL (reference sequence). The CDR3 runs to 16 residues. The CDR3 DNA reads as TGTGCCAGCAGCTTCCTCCAGGGTTCCTATAATTCACCCCTCCACTTT. It encodes CASSFLQGSYNSPLHF.

The chain employs TRBV7-9 and TRBJ1-1, with a tentative D call TRBD1 (5 bases). Germline-derived CDR1 and CDR2 are SEHNR and FQNEAQ (reference sequence). V dropped 5 bases and J dropped 0 bases, with 10 bases sitting between them. This CDR3 region has 14 residues. The CDR3 DNA is TGTGCCAGCAGCCGGAAGACAGTGAACACTGAAGCTTTCTTT. It specifies CASSRKTVNTEAFF.

V gene TRBV10-2 combines with J gene TRBJ2-2, with a possible D match to TRBD1 (5 bases). In germline, CDR1 is WSHSY, CDR2 SAAADI. CDR3 length: 14 residues. V was shortened by 6 bases and J by 3 bases, with 11 bases between the two germline ends. The DNA of the CDR3 is TGCGCCAGCAGAGTGACCAGGGACACCGGGGAGCTGTTTTTT. This gives the protein CASRVTRDTGELFF.

The chain employs TRBV7-9 and TRBJ1-2, with TRBD1 matching 7 bases. CDR3 length equals 14 residues. Germline V gene sequence: CDR1 SEHNR, CDR2 FQNEAQ (reference sequence). V trimming: 5 bases; J trimming: 2 bases; junction bases outside the gene matches: 5. The chain's CDR3 is CASSPLQGNYGYTF. The CDR3 DNA sequence: TGTGCCAGCAGCCCACTACAGGGGAACTATGGCTACACCTTC.

V and J are TRBV4-2 and TRBJ1-4; 7 nucleotides line up with TRBD1. The V gene's germline CDR1 is LGHNA and CDR2 YNFKEQ. V lost 3 bases, J lost 6 bases, and 7 bases stayed unmatched. This CDR3 comprises 15 residues. CDR3 sequence reads: CASSHGQVGDEKLFF. In nucleotides, the CDR3 is TGTGCCAGCAGCCACGGACAGGTAGGGGATGAAAAACTGTTTTTT.

V and J are TRBV5-1 and TRBJ2-2; 16 bases map to TRBD2. This CDR3 is 17 amino acids long. CDR1 is SGHRS, CDR2 YFSETQ, per germline. V lost 4 bases to trimming and J lost 6 bases; unmatched junction nucleotides: 6. Here the CDR3 DNA reads TGCGCCAGCAGCGGGGGACTAGCGGGAGGGCCCGCCGGGGAGCTGTTTTTT. Its protein is CASSGGLAGGPAGELFF.

The V call is TRBV6-2 or TRBV6-3, the J call TRBJ1-1, with unresolved D. The CDR3 spans 16 residues. Germline CDR1 MNHEY, CDR2 SVGEGT. V shed 4 bases and J shed 4 bases, with 19 bases lying between them. CDR3 DNA: TGTGCCAGCAGTTCCCCGACAAGGCTCCCTGGCACTGAAGCTTTCTTT. Encoded protein: CASSSPTRLPGTEAFF.

The chain uses TRBV25-1 and TRBJ2-1; 9 nucleotides match TRBD1. The junction had 5 bases not matched to a gene; V was cut back by 1 base and J by 7 bases. The CDR3 extends over 15 amino acids. Germline CDR1 reads MGHDK; CDR2 reads SYGVNS. The CDR3 loop is CASSELYRGRNEQFF. Written as DNA, the CDR3 is TGTGCCAGCAGTGAATTATACAGGGGGCGGAATGAGCAGTTCTTC.